The clone carrying this T cell receptor beta chain was seen a few times. This CDR3 is also generated by other DNA sequences in the sample. This entry belongs to a study of control samples from healthy donors and cancer patients. Germline V gene data show CDR1 as MDHEN and CDR2 as SYDVKM. Trimming cost V 5 bases and J 4 bases, with 5 bases left between them. This CDR3 comprises 11 residues. TCRdb keeps only in-frame clones here, not all; method: immunoSEQ multiplex PCR. The data show roughly 64,000 clones, approximately 90% seen once. The sequence came from a woman in her 50s with colorectal cancer. The chain links TRBV28 to TRBJ2-5; D gene unclear. The material sequenced was PBMCs. CDR3: CASSPGETQYF. The CDR3 nucleotides read TGTGCCAGCAGTCCGGGAGAGACCCAGTACTTC.